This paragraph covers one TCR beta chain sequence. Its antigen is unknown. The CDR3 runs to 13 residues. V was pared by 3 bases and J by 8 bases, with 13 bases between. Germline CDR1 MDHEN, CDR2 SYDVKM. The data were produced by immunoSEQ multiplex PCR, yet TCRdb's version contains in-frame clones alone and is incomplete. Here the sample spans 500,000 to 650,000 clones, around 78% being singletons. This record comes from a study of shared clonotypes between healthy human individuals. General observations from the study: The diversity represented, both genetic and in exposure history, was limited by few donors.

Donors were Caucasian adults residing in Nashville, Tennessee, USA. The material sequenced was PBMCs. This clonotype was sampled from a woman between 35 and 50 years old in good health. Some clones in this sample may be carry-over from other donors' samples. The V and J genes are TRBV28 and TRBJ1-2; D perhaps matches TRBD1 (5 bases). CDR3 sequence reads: CASSLAWGGGYTF. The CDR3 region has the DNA TGTGCCAGCAGTTTGGCGTGGGGCGGGGGCTACACCTTC.